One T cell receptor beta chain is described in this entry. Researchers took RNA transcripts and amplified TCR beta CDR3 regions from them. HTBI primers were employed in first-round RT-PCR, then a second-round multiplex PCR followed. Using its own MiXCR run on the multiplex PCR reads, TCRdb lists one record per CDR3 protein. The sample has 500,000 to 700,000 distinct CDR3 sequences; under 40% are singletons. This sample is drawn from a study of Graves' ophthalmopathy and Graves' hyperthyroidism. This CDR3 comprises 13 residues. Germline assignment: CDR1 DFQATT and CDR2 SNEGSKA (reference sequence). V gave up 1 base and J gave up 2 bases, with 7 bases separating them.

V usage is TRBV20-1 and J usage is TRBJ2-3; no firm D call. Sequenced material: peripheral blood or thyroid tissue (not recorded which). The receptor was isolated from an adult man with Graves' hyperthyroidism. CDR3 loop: CSARGPLTDTQYF. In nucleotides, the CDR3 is TGCAGTGCTAGAGGGCCCCTCACAGATACGCAGTATTTT.